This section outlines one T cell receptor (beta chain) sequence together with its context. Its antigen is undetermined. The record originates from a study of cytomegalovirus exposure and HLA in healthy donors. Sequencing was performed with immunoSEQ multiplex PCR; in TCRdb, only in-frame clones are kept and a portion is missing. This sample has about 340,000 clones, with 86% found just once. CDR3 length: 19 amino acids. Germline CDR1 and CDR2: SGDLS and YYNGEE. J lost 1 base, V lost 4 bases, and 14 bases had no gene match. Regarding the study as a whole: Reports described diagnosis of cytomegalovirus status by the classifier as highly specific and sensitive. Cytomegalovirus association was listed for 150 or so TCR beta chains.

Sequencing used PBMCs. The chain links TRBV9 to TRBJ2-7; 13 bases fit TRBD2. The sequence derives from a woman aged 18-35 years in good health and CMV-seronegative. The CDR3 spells CASSPRGTSGRAGSYEQYF. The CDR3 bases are TGTGCCAGCAGCCCTAGGGGCACTAGCGGGAGGGCCGGTTCCTACGAGCAGTACTTC.